A selection of T cell receptor beta chains follows, all from one sample in a study of CD8+ T cells in alopecia areata. The repertoire was sequenced with immunoSEQ multiplex PCR; TCRdb's copy has only in-frame clones and lacks some. In the table there are 140,000 or so clones, 51% of which are singletons. Sequences were derived from CD4+ T cells sorted from blood, sampled at week 0. Receptors were obtained from a human donor with alopecia areata. Each CDR3 is given with its conserved first and last residue. The order of the fields is J gene, clone size, D gene, V gene, CDR3 protein, CDR3 DNA. The D gene is left open where the match is weak. Only some rows state a clone size, as once, few, many or a class for expanded clones.

j_gene: TRBJ1-4; abundance: few; d_gene: -; v_gene: TRBV6-6; CDR3aa: CASKPGTLEKLFF; CDR3nt: TGTGCCAGCAAGCCGGGAACGCTGGAAAAACTGTTTTTT
j_gene: TRBJ2-7; abundance: -; d_gene: TRBD1; v_gene: TRBV29-1; CDR3aa: CSAAGGQGFHEQYF; CDR3nt: TGCAGCGCCGCCGGGGGACAGGGATTCCACGAGCAGTACTTC
j_gene: TRBJ2-7; abundance: -; d_gene: -; v_gene: TRBV28; CDR3aa: CASATSGNSAYEQYF; CDR3nt: TGTGCCAGCGCGACTTCAGGGAATTCAGCCTACGAGCAGTACTTC
j_gene: TRBJ2-3; abundance: -; d_gene: -; v_gene: TRBV7-2; CDR3aa: CASSFQRFSTDTQYF; CDR3nt: TGTGCCAGCAGCTTTCAGAGGTTTAGCACAGATACGCAGTATTTT
j_gene: TRBJ1-2; abundance: -; d_gene: -; v_gene: TRBV15; CDR3aa: CATRMAVGGYGYTF; CDR3nt: TGTGCCACCAGGATGGCAGTGGGGGGCTATGGCTACACCTTC
j_gene: TRBJ2-5; abundance: -; d_gene: -; v_gene: TRBV6-5; CDR3aa: CASSYSNTRQETQYF; CDR3nt: TGTGCCAGCAGTTACTCCAACACTAGACAAGAGACCCAGTACTTC
j_gene: TRBJ2-7; abundance: few; d_gene: -; v_gene: TRBV29-1; CDR3aa: CSSKGRVTYEQYF; CDR3nt: TGCAGCAGTAAAGGGCGGGTTACCTACGAGCAGTACTTC
j_gene: TRBJ2-7; abundance: -; d_gene: -; v_gene: TRBV29-1; CDR3aa: CSVGRGRPSYEQYF; CDR3nt: TGCAGCGTTGGGAGGGGGAGACCCTCCTACGAGCAGTACTTC
j_gene: TRBJ1-1; abundance: few; d_gene: -; v_gene: TRBV6-5; CDR3aa: CASRLDSMNTEAFF; CDR3nt: TGTGCCAGCAGGTTAGACAGCATGAACACTGAAGCTTTCTTT
j_gene: TRBJ2-2; abundance: few; d_gene: -; v_gene: TRBV27; CDR3aa: CASSPRQLTGELFF; CDR3nt: TGTGCCAGCAGTCCCCGACAGCTAACCGGGGAGCTGTTTTTT
j_gene: TRBJ2-1; abundance: few; d_gene: -; v_gene: TRBV6-6; CDR3aa: CASSRLVSYNEQFF; CDR3nt: TGTGCCAGCAGTCGACTAGTATCCTACAATGAGCAGTTCTTC
j_gene: TRBJ2-6; abundance: -; d_gene: TRBD1; v_gene: TRBV5-4; CDR3aa: CASSLNRGDSGANVLTF; CDR3nt: TGTGCCAGCAGCTTGAACAGGGGAGACTCTGGGGCCAACGTCCTGACTTTC
j_gene: TRBJ2-7; abundance: once; d_gene: -; v_gene: TRBV23-1; CDR3aa: CASSRQKRTSEQYF; CDR3nt: TGCGCCAGCAGTCGGCAGAAGAGGACGAGCGAGCAGTACTTC
j_gene: TRBJ2-7; abundance: -; d_gene: TRBD2; v_gene: TRBV7-2; CDR3aa: CASSFSGASSYEQYF; CDR3nt: TGTGCCAGCAGCTTTAGCGGGGCAAGCTCCTACGAGCAGTACTTC
j_gene: TRBJ1-5; abundance: -; d_gene: TRBD1; v_gene: TRBV19; CDR3aa: CASSIAQGGQPQHF; CDR3nt: TGTGCCAGTAGTATAGCCCAGGGGGGTCAGCCCCAGCATTTT
j_gene: TRBJ1-1; abundance: few; d_gene: -; v_gene: TRBV15; CDR3aa: CATSARMNTEAFF; CDR3nt: TGTGCCACCAGCGCCCGGATGAACACTGAAGCTTTCTTT
j_gene: TRBJ2-1; abundance: few; d_gene: -; v_gene: TRBV29-1; CDR3aa: CSVEVLRDEQFF; CDR3nt: TGCAGCGTTGAAGTACTTCGGGATGAGCAGTTCTTC
j_gene: TRBJ1-2; abundance: -; d_gene: TRBD1; v_gene: TRBV5-1; CDR3aa: CASSSLMGQGAPRGNYGYTF; CDR3nt: TGCGCCAGCAGCTCTCTTATGGGACAGGGGGCGCCAAGGGGAAACTATGGCTACACCTTC
j_gene: TRBJ2-7; abundance: -; d_gene: -; v_gene: TRBV5-1; CDR3aa: CASSLEGRVYEQYF; CDR3nt: TGCGCCAGCAGCTTGGAAGGCAGAGTCTACGAGCAGTACTTC
j_gene: TRBJ2-1; abundance: few; d_gene: TRBD2; v_gene: TRBV29-1; CDR3aa: CSVEPGTSHEQFF; CDR3nt: TGCAGCGTTGAACCCGGGACTAGCCATGAGCAGTTCTTC
j_gene: TRBJ2-7; abundance: few; d_gene: TRBD2; v_gene: TRBV19; CDR3aa: CASSTLAGDSRDYEQYF; CDR3nt: TGTGCCAGTAGTACCCTAGCGGGCGATTCTCGGGACTACGAGCAGTACTTC
j_gene: TRBJ2-6; abundance: medium-sized; d_gene: -; v_gene: TRBV5-1; CDR3aa: CASSLDGTPTPGANVLTF; CDR3nt: TGCGCCAGCAGCTTGGACGGGACACCTACCCCTGGGGCCAACGTCCTGACTTTC
j_gene: TRBJ2-5; abundance: few; d_gene: -; v_gene: TRBV11-2; CDR3aa: CASSLGETQYF; CDR3nt: TGTGCCAGCAGCTTAGGAGAGACCCAGTACTTC
j_gene: TRBJ2-5; abundance: -; d_gene: -; v_gene: TRBV11-2; CDR3aa: CASSLGTTKETQYF; CDR3nt: TGTGCCAGCAGCTTAGGGACAACAAAAGAGACCCAGTACTTC
j_gene: TRBJ2-6; abundance: once; d_gene: -; v_gene: TRBV7-9; CDR3aa: CASSLMNSGANVLTF; CDR3nt: TGTGCCAGCAGCTTAATGAACTCTGGGGCCAACGTCCTGACTTTC
j_gene: TRBJ2-4; abundance: -; d_gene: TRBD2; v_gene: TRBV7-8; CDR3aa: CASSSSLASGRDIQYF; CDR3nt: TGTGCCAGCAGCTCAAGTCTGGCTAGCGGGAGAGACATTCAGTACTTC
j_gene: TRBJ2-7; abundance: -; d_gene: TRBD1; v_gene: TRBV11-1; CDR3aa: CASSLPRDSYEQYF; CDR3nt: TGTGCCAGCAGCTTACCTCGGGACAGCTACGAGCAGTACTTC
j_gene: TRBJ1-5; abundance: -; d_gene: TRBD1; v_gene: TRBV19; CDR3aa: CASTKGQGAVVVQHF; CDR3nt: TGTGCCAGTACCAAAGGACAGGGGGCCGTTGTGGTCCAGCATTTT
j_gene: TRBJ2-7; abundance: -; d_gene: TRBD2; v_gene: TRBV7-2; CDR3aa: CASSSRTSGKTYEQYF; CDR3nt: TGTGCCAGCAGCTCCAGGACTAGCGGGAAAACCTACGAGCAGTACTTC
j_gene: TRBJ2-7; abundance: few; d_gene: -; v_gene: TRBV7-2; CDR3aa: CASRINSRGLSYEQYF; CDR3nt: TGTGCCAGCAGGATTAACTCCAGGGGACTCTCCTACGAGCAGTACTTC
j_gene: TRBJ2-5; abundance: few; d_gene: TRBD2; v_gene: TRBV5-1; CDR3aa: CASSPTSGIASRETQYF; CDR3nt: TGCGCCAGCAGCCCGACTAGCGGGATTGCTAGCAGGGAGACCCAGTACTTC
j_gene: TRBJ1-1; abundance: few; d_gene: -; v_gene: TRBV28; CDR3aa: CASSLPGMNTEAFF; CDR3nt: TGTGCCAGCAGTTTACCAGGGATGAACACTGAAGCTTTCTTT
j_gene: TRBJ1-2; abundance: once; d_gene: TRBD1; v_gene: TRBV29-1; CDR3aa: CSVGGGQDGYTF; CDR3nt: TGCAGCGTTGGGGGAGGACAGGATGGCTACACCTTC
j_gene: TRBJ2-5; abundance: -; d_gene: -; v_gene: TRBV5-6; CDR3aa: CASSLGRGRETQYF; CDR3nt: TGTGCCAGCAGCTTGGGCAGGGGGAGGGAGACCCAGTACTTC
j_gene: TRBJ1-1; abundance: once; d_gene: -; v_gene: TRBV30; CDR3aa: CAWTGNMNTEAFF; CDR3nt: TGTGCCTGGACAGGAAATATGAACACTGAAGCTTTCTTT
j_gene: TRBJ1-2; abundance: -; d_gene: TRBD1; v_gene: TRBV10-3; CDR3aa: CAISEGQGSHGYTF; CDR3nt: TGTGCCATCAGTGAGGGACAGGGATCCCATGGCTACACCTTC
j_gene: TRBJ2-5; abundance: -; d_gene: TRBD2; v_gene: TRBV4-3; CDR3aa: CASSQVLASGRAGETQYF; CDR3nt: TGCGCCAGCAGCCAAGTGTTGGCTAGCGGGAGGGCCGGGGAGACCCAGTACTTC
j_gene: TRBJ2-5; abundance: few; d_gene: TRBD2; v_gene: TRBV15; CDR3aa: CATSRGVAGQKETQYF; CDR3nt: TGTGCCACCAGCAGAGGAGTAGCGGGCCAGAAAGAGACCCAGTACTTC
j_gene: TRBJ2-2; abundance: -; d_gene: -; v_gene: TRBV7-2; CDR3aa: CASSLVAANTGELFF; CDR3nt: TGTGCCAGCAGCTTAGTTGCGGCGAACACCGGGGAGCTGTTTTTT
j_gene: TRBJ2-7; abundance: -; d_gene: TRBD1; v_gene: TRBV25-1; CDR3aa: CASSGTGGTYEQYF; CDR3nt: TGTGCCAGCAGTGGGACAGGGGGTACCTACGAGCAGTACTTC
j_gene: TRBJ2-7; abundance: -; d_gene: -; v_gene: TRBV29-1; CDR3aa: CSVEVGQAYEQYF; CDR3nt: TGCAGCGTTGAAGTTGGTCAAGCCTACGAGCAGTACTTC
j_gene: TRBJ2-2; abundance: -; d_gene: -; v_gene: TRBV9; CDR3aa: CASSVRRFGELFF; CDR3nt: TGTGCCAGCAGCGTAAGGCGATTCGGGGAGCTGTTTTTT
j_gene: TRBJ2-1; abundance: -; d_gene: -; v_gene: TRBV2; CDR3aa: CASRTAGAKAPNEQFF; CDR3nt: TGTGCCAGCAGGACCGCCGGGGCGAAAGCCCCCAATGAGCAGTTCTTC
j_gene: TRBJ1-1; abundance: -; d_gene: -; v_gene: TRBV30; CDR3aa: CAWSFPVRNTEAFF; CDR3nt: TGTGCCTGGAGTTTCCCGGTACGGAACACTGAAGCTTTCTTT
j_gene: TRBJ2-7; abundance: -; d_gene: -; v_gene: TRBV30; CDR3aa: CAWSLGTYEQYF; CDR3nt: TGTGCCTGGAGTCTTGGGACCTACGAGCAGTACTTC
j_gene: TRBJ1-2; abundance: -; d_gene: -; v_gene: TRBV4-2; CDR3aa: CASSQVEDSRHGYTF; CDR3nt: TGTGCCAGCAGCCAAGTGGAGGACTCTAGGCACGGCTACACCTTC
j_gene: TRBJ2-7; abundance: -; d_gene: -; v_gene: TRBV29-1; CDR3aa: CSVGVTDF; CDR3nt: TGCAGCGTTGGAGTGACGGACTTC
j_gene: TRBJ2-3; abundance: -; d_gene: TRBD2; v_gene: TRBV29-1; CDR3aa: CSVEGTSGDTQYF; CDR3nt: TGCAGCGTTGAAGGGACTAGCGGAGATACGCAGTATTTT
j_gene: TRBJ1-2; abundance: -; d_gene: TRBD1; v_gene: TRBV29-1; CDR3aa: CSVMFRDRATGYTF; CDR3nt: TGCAGCGTAATGTTCCGGGACAGGGCGACTGGCTACACCTTC
j_gene: TRBJ1-2; abundance: -; d_gene: TRBD1; v_gene: TRBV6-5; CDR3aa: CASSYSGQGVNYGYTF; CDR3nt: TGTGCCAGCAGTTACTCGGGACAGGGGGTTAACTATGGCTACACCTTC
j_gene: TRBJ2-7; abundance: -; d_gene: -; v_gene: TRBV7-2; CDR3aa: CASSLDTTYEQYF; CDR3nt: TGTGCCAGCAGCTTAGACACCACCTACGAGCAGTACTTC
j_gene: TRBJ1-1; abundance: -; d_gene: -; v_gene: TRBV7-8; CDR3aa: CASSLGGVALQAFF; CDR3nt: TGTGCCAGCAGCTTAGGAGGAGTCGCCTTGCAAGCTTTCTTT